Listed below are T cell receptor beta chains from one sample, sequenced in a study of blood T cell repertoires in COVID-19. The repertoire was sequenced with immunoSEQ multiplex PCR; TCRdb's copy has only in-frame clones and lacks some. The data show around 120,000 clones, 90% seen once. What was sequenced was peripheral blood. All receptors derive from a woman aged 55-69 years with COVID-19, enrolled during active disease. The conserved cysteine and the conserved F or W are not part of the CDR3 here. A D gene is named only where the DNA matches it firmly. The size field is filled for only some rows; it gives once, few, many or a size class.

clone_size: -
d_call: -
j_call: TRBJ1-1
v_call: TRBV6-2/TRBV6-3
cdr3_aa: ASSHPGHLMNTEAF

clone_size: -
d_call: TRBD1
j_call: TRBJ1-1
v_call: TRBV6-1
cdr3_aa: ASTEQGDTEAF

clone_size: -
d_call: TRBD1
j_call: TRBJ1-1
v_call: TRBV7-2
cdr3_aa: ASSLVALGQGGTEAF

clone_size: -
d_call: TRBD1
j_call: TRBJ1-2
v_call: TRBV4-3
cdr3_aa: ASSPDRTTYGYT

clone_size: -
d_call: TRBD2
j_call: TRBJ2-3
v_call: TRBV18
cdr3_aa: ASRPGGTDTQY

clone_size: -
d_call: -
j_call: TRBJ1-1
v_call: TRBV7-3
cdr3_aa: ASSLGMNTEAF

clone_size: -
d_call: TRBD1
j_call: TRBJ2-2
v_call: TRBV2
cdr3_aa: ASRGQGGTGELF

clone_size: -
d_call: -
j_call: TRBJ1-2
v_call: TRBV7-9
cdr3_aa: ASSSSLAPGAYGYT

clone_size: -
d_call: TRBD1
j_call: TRBJ2-2
v_call: TRBV7-2
cdr3_aa: ASSWDRHTGELF

clone_size: -
d_call: -
j_call: TRBJ1-6
v_call: TRBV6-2/TRBV6-3
cdr3_aa: ASSRGGRLNSPLH

clone_size: -
d_call: TRBD1
j_call: TRBJ1-2
v_call: TRBV30
cdr3_aa: ACSGTVIVYT

clone_size: -
d_call: -
j_call: TRBJ1-1
v_call: TRBV5-6
cdr3_aa: ASTQGSPPNTEAF

clone_size: -
d_call: -
j_call: TRBJ2-3
v_call: TRBV3-1/TRBV3-2
cdr3_aa: ASSQGSPGMQY

clone_size: -
d_call: -
j_call: TRBJ1-2
v_call: TRBV2
cdr3_aa: ASSDDRSYGYT

clone_size: -
d_call: TRBD1
j_call: TRBJ1-2
v_call: TRBV5-1
cdr3_aa: ASRTGQGVNLSYGYT

clone_size: once
d_call: TRBD1
j_call: TRBJ1-3
v_call: TRBV6-5
cdr3_aa: ASMAGGILGNTIY

clone_size: -
d_call: TRBD2
j_call: TRBJ2-1
v_call: TRBV4-2
cdr3_aa: ASSHRLAGVSYNEQF

clone_size: few
d_call: -
j_call: TRBJ1-3
v_call: TRBV5-4
cdr3_aa: ASSREGLGNTIY

clone_size: -
d_call: TRBD1
j_call: TRBJ1-6
v_call: TRBV6-5
cdr3_aa: ASRETGGDSPLH

clone_size: -
d_call: TRBD2
j_call: TRBJ2-5
v_call: TRBV19
cdr3_aa: ASSWGGSHETQY

clone_size: -
d_call: TRBD1
j_call: TRBJ1-5
v_call: TRBV27
cdr3_aa: ASSQTGLSNQPQH

clone_size: -
d_call: -
j_call: TRBJ1-4
v_call: TRBV7-9
cdr3_aa: ASSLEQGGEKLF

clone_size: -
d_call: TRBD1
j_call: TRBJ1-5
v_call: TRBV18
cdr3_aa: ASSPLGQGDQPQH

clone_size: once
d_call: -
j_call: TRBJ2-2
v_call: TRBV19
cdr3_aa: ASSIPGVGELF

clone_size: -
d_call: TRBD2
j_call: TRBJ2-3
v_call: TRBV5-1
cdr3_aa: ASSPLTSGGLRDTQY

clone_size: -
d_call: TRBD1
j_call: TRBJ1-5
v_call: TRBV2
cdr3_aa: ASSGGGQSNQPQH

clone_size: few
d_call: -
j_call: TRBJ2-5
v_call: TRBV4-3
cdr3_aa: ASSQGFSVSPETQY

clone_size: -
d_call: -
j_call: TRBJ2-3
v_call: TRBV5-5
cdr3_aa: ASLKGGTDTQY

clone_size: -
d_call: TRBD1
j_call: TRBJ2-7
v_call: TRBV18
cdr3_aa: ASSPRETGGSGYEQY

clone_size: -
d_call: TRBD1
j_call: TRBJ1-1
v_call: TRBV6-2/TRBV6-3
cdr3_aa: ASSLTGQGNTEAF

clone_size: -
d_call: -
j_call: TRBJ1-1
v_call: TRBV9
cdr3_aa: ASSVEPTGRTEAF

clone_size: -
d_call: -
j_call: TRBJ1-1
v_call: TRBV7-9
cdr3_aa: ASRYLGEATEAF

clone_size: -
d_call: -
j_call: TRBJ2-1
v_call: TRBV6-5
cdr3_aa: ASRVFLRGNEQF

clone_size: -
d_call: TRBD2
j_call: TRBJ2-6
v_call: TRBV18
cdr3_aa: ASSPSSGTSSGANVLT

clone_size: -
d_call: TRBD1
j_call: TRBJ2-1
v_call: TRBV10-1
cdr3_aa: ASSPVVQTGGKSSYNEQF

clone_size: -
d_call: -
j_call: TRBJ1-5
v_call: TRBV6-6
cdr3_aa: ASSFQGLSQPQH

clone_size: -
d_call: TRBD1
j_call: TRBJ2-7
v_call: TRBV28
cdr3_aa: ASTGTGVFHEQY

clone_size: -
d_call: -
j_call: TRBJ1-2
v_call: TRBV7-8
cdr3_aa: ASSLGPDRNYGYT

clone_size: -
d_call: -
j_call: TRBJ2-2
v_call: TRBV5-4
cdr3_aa: ASRSGKNANTGELF

clone_size: -
d_call: -
j_call: TRBJ1-2
v_call: TRBV7-2
cdr3_aa: ASSLMSQDISVGYT

clone_size: -
d_call: TRBD2
j_call: TRBJ2-2
v_call: TRBV3-1/TRBV3-2
cdr3_aa: ASSQGSGLVNTGELF

clone_size: -
d_call: TRBD2
j_call: TRBJ2-5
v_call: TRBV7-2
cdr3_aa: ASSLRPAGGRLETQY

clone_size: -
d_call: TRBD1
j_call: TRBJ1-4
v_call: TRBV6-5
cdr3_aa: ASSTGATNEKLF

clone_size: -
d_call: TRBD2
j_call: TRBJ2-1
v_call: TRBV25-1
cdr3_aa: ASSLASGYNEQF

clone_size: few
d_call: TRBD1
j_call: TRBJ2-5
v_call: TRBV6-2/TRBV6-3
cdr3_aa: ASSYRIGTGVETQY

clone_size: -
d_call: -
j_call: TRBJ2-3
v_call: TRBV2
cdr3_aa: ASPQGSLPDTQY

clone_size: -
d_call: -
j_call: TRBJ1-6
v_call: TRBV7-2
cdr3_aa: ASSPRIYLNSYNSPLH

clone_size: -
d_call: -
j_call: TRBJ2-7
v_call: TRBV10-3
cdr3_aa: AISAQISYEQY

clone_size: -
d_call: -
j_call: TRBJ2-7
v_call: TRBV6-5
cdr3_aa: ASSSTGGAYEQY

clone_size: once
d_call: -
j_call: TRBJ1-3
v_call: TRBV30
cdr3_aa: AWSAGAGSGNTIY

clone_size: -
d_call: TRBD1
j_call: TRBJ2-1
v_call: TRBV27
cdr3_aa: ASSLQRGFLGQGTYNEQF

clone_size: -
d_call: -
j_call: TRBJ2-1
v_call: TRBV11-2
cdr3_aa: ASSLDQDGGLVGNEQF

clone_size: once
d_call: -
j_call: TRBJ1-1
v_call: TRBV28
cdr3_aa: ASSPTGGMNTEAF

clone_size: -
d_call: -
j_call: TRBJ2-3
v_call: TRBV13
cdr3_aa: ASSPPPQDGLKTDTQY

clone_size: -
d_call: TRBD2
j_call: TRBJ2-1
v_call: TRBV9
cdr3_aa: ASSVVAGPYNEQF

clone_size: -
d_call: -
j_call: TRBJ2-7
v_call: TRBV11-2
cdr3_aa: ASSWAIQSSYEQY

clone_size: -
d_call: -
j_call: TRBJ2-7
v_call: TRBV7-9
cdr3_aa: ASSPAGQTYEQY

clone_size: -
d_call: TRBD1
j_call: TRBJ1-1
v_call: TRBV6-6
cdr3_aa: ASRQTGTFTEAF

clone_size: -
d_call: TRBD1
j_call: TRBJ2-5
v_call: TRBV6-5
cdr3_aa: ASTERGQGETQY

clone_size: -
d_call: -
j_call: TRBJ1-3
v_call: TRBV19
cdr3_aa: ASSASGTSGVSGNTIY